The TCR beta chain under discussion was sequenced for a study of blood T cell repertoires in COVID-19. Followed longitudinally, the Seattle patients had been enrolled during active infection. Authors' data handling: For nucleated cells, counts were estimated from reference gene primer amplification. Method: immunoSEQ multiplex PCR; TCRdb's copy keeps in-frame clones and lacks some. The V and J calls and clone size come from that table; D and trimming were worked out from the DNA. The table lists some 520,000 clones, 89% of them singletons. From germline, CDR1 is WNHNN and CDR2 SYGVQD (reference sequence). After removal of 2 bases from V and 8 bases from J, the junction contained 3 bases not matched to a gene. CDR3 size: 14 residues.

The TCR sequence derives from a man aged 18 to 35 with COVID-19, enrolled during active disease. The rearrangement joins TRBV10-1 to TRBJ1-6, with TRBD1 matching 7 bases. Sequencing was carried out using peripheral blood. This CDR3 reads CASSERQGDSPLHF. In DNA, the CDR3 is TGCGCCAGCAGTGAGAGGCAGGGGGATTCACCCCTCCACTTT.